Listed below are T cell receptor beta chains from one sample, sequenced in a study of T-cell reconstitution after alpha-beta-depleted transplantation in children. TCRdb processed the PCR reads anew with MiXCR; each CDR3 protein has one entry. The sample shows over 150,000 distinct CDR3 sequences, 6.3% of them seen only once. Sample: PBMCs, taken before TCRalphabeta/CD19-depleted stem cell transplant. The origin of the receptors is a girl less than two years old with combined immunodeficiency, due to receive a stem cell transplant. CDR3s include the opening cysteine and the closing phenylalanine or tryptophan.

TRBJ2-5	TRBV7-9	CASSLGDRTQETQYF
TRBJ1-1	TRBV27	CASQDSLNTEAFF
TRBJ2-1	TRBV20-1	CSARGLTSSYNEQFF
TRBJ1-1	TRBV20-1	CSARPGRGTEAFF
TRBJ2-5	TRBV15	CATSRDWGRNQETQYF
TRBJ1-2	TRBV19	CASSLGATSYTF
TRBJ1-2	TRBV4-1	CASRTPTGGGHTNYGYTF
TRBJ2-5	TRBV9	CASSAAEWGTPQETQYF
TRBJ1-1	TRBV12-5	CASGWETGRNTEAFF
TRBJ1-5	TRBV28	CASSLPGTNQPQHF
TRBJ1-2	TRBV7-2	CASSGVGVDASGYTF
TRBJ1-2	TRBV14	CASSQAPYGYTF
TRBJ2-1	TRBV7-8	CASNQGYNEQFF
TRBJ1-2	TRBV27	CASSFGGGGYTF
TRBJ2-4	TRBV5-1	CASSFKGDKNIQYF
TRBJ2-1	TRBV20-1	CSARGTSEYNEQFF
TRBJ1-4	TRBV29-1	CSVTPYPATNEKLFF
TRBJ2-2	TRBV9	CASSAGTPRFGELFF
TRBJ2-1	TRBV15	CATSRDVNEQFF
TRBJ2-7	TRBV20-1	CSASGSGRTYEQYF
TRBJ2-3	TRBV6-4	CASSGAGGASTDTQYF
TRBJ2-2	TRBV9	CASRTGGETGELFF
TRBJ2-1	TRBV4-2	CASSQDTSGGYNEQFF
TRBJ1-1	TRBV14	CASSQVEGLNTEAFF
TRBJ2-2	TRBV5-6	CARGLFTGWNTGELFF
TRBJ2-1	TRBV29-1	CSVETGGFYNEQFF
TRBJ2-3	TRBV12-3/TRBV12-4	CASSLMGDTQYF
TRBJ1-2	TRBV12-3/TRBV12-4	CASSPFPGAQGGYTF
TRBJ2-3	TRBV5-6	CASSLSGGTDTQYF
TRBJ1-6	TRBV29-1	CSPRTRDRVTSPLHF
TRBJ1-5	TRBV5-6	CASSAGTEIWPQHF
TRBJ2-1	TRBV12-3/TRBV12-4	CASSKSGGYYNEQFF
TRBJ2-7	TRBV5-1	CASTWGTGQPYEQYF
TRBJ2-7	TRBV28	CASSRDAYEQYF
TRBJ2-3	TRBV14	CASSHGPSSADTQYF
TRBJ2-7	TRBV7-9	CASSLGGPVPISYGEYF
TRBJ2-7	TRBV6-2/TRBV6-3	CASTLRTSGRVYEQYF
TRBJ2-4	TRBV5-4	CASSPGAGLNIQYF
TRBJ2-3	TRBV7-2	CASSKHRDSSELGQYF
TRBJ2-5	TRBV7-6	CASSFLTSPETQYF
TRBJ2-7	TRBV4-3	CASSRTLRDNHEQYF
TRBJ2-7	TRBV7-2	CASSAYSGTVYEQYF
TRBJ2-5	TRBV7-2	CASSLDRTGGETQYF